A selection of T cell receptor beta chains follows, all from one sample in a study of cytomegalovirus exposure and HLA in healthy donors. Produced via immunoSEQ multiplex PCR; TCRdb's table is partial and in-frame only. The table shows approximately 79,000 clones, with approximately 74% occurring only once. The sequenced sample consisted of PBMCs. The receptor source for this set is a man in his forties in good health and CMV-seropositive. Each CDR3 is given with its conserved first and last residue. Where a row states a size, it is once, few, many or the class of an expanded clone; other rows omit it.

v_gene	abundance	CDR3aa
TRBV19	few	CASSIGAVSYEQYF
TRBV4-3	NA	CASSQVRETDTQYF
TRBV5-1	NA	CASSPTGVKDGYTF
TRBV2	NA	CASSIAGQGDTGELFF
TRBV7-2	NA	CASSPDGWRTDTQYF
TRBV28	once	CASRVRLNTEAFF
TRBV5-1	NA	CASSSVGAATNEKLFF
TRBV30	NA	CASHPGNSGNTIYF
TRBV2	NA	CASSRDRGPNEQFF
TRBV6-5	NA	CASSVGGSNQPQHF
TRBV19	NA	CASSIDRGLGAFF
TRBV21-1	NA	CASGRPDRVMNQPQHF
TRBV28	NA	CASSLSPGASGNTIYF
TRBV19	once	CASSRTGNTDTQYF
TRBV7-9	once	CASTGEATLNTEAFF
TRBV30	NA	CAWSGAGNQPQHF
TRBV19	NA	CASKRASGESTDTQYF
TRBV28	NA	CASSLRQGGDGYTF
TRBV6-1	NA	CASSRRTGGELFF
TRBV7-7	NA	CASSLGSALAGGPKVSTDTQYF
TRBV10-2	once	CASSEYGETQYF
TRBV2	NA	CASSPDSGETQYF
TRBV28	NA	CASSSAMRVRETQYF
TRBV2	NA	CASSETGRNSPLHF
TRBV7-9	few	CASSLAQGSFYNSPLHF